This TCR beta chain was captured by sequencing in a study of CD4 T cells in lung cancer (dated by TCRdb to between 2018 and 2021). Broadly, across the study: In the study, blood T cells of NSCLC patients were screened for responses to candidate mutation-encoded neoepitopes, and neoantigen-specific CD4+ T-cell clones and TCRs were isolated. Tumor and non-adjacent lung tissue were obtained from a handful of patients undergoing curative-intent resections for stage I-III non-small cell lung cancer. Lung adenocarcinoma or squamous cell carcinoma was present in the resected patients, who were aged 60 to 69 at blood donation and were mostly former smokers. Treatments received by the patients before blood donation included platinum chemotherapy, and some patients received nivolumab or pembrolizumab. The frequency of neoantigen-specific clonotypes in tumor resections, non-adjacent lung and cultured T-cell products was followed using TCRB deep sequencing. Study-level results and caveats: Some blood-derived responses might reflect in vitro priming of naive T cells or cross-reactivity rather than memory responses to the cancer.

Including the terminal cysteine and phenylalanine, the CDR3 comprises 12 residues. Only CDR3 DNA remains: 36 bases, in frame from the first base. Trimming leaves V shorter by 4 bases and J shorter by 19 bases, with the junction holding 10 bases beyond the gene matches. CDR1 MNHEY and CDR2 SMNVEV are derived from the germline V gene (reference sequence). In the case of this clone: What antigen it recognizes has not been identified. No clone much larger than this one lies a single base away; base qualities are absent.

Library creation used the immunoSEQ multiplex PCR assay. DNA was isolated using Qiagen DNeasy or QIAamp micro DNA kits, and TCRB was sequenced using the Adaptive Biotechnology human TCRB sequencing kit. TCRB libraries were sequenced on an Illumina MiSeq. The study's own analysis went as follows. The kit provider's software was used to analyze TCRB sequence data, and Fisher's exact test was applied to assess tumor enrichment of clonotype templates. TCRdb provides this immuneACCESS table in a form limited to in-frame rearrangements. Some clones are lacking; in checked studies, under half of them reflect an unresolved V gene, and why the rest are absent is not known. D and trimming come from the DNA, and the V and J calls and clone size come from that table. The table for this sample lists about 4,400 clones; around 70% of them were counted only once. About 15% of the sample is taken by the ten largest.

The chain couples TRBV27 to TRBJ2-6, with 7 central nucleotides matching TRBD1. Material for sequencing was lung tumor tissue. The source of this sequence is a man in his 60s with non-small cell lung cancer. The CDR3 region has the sequence CASSSLTGPITF. The bases are TGTGCCAGCAGTTCCCTGACAGGGCCCATAACTTTC.